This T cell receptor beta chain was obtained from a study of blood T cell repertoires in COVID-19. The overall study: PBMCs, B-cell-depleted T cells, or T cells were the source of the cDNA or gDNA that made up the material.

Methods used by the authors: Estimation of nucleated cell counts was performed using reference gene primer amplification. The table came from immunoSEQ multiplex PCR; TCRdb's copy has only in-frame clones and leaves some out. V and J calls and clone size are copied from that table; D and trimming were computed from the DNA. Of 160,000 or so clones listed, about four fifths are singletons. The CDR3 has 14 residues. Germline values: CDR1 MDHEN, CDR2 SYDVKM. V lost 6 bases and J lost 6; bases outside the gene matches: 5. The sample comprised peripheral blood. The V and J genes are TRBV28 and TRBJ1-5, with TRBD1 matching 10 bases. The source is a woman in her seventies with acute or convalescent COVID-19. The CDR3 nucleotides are TGTGCCAGCAGCGGACAGGGGGAGGTTCAGCCCCAGCATTTT. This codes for CASSGQGEVQPQHF. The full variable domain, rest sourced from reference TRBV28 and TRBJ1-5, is DVKVTQSSRYLVKRTGEKVFLECVQDMDHENMFWYRQDPGLGLRLIYFSYDVKMKEKGDIPEGYSVSREKKERFSLILESASTNQTSMYLCASSGQGEVQPQHFGDGTRLSIL.